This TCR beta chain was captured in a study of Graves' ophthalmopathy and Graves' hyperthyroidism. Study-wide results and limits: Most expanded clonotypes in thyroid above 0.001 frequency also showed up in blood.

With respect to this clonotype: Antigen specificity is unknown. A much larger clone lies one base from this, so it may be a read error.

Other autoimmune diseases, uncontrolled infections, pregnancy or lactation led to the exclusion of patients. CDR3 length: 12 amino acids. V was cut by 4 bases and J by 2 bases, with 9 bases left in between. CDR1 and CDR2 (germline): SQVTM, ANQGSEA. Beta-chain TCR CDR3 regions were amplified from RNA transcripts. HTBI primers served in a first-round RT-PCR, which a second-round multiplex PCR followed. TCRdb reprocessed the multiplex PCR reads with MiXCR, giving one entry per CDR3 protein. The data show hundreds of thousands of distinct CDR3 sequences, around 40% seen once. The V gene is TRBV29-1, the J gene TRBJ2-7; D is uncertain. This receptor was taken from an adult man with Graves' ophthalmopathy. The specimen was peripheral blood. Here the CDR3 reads CSVGTDTYEQYV. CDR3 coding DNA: TGCAGCGTTGGTACTGATACCTACGAGCAGTACGTC.